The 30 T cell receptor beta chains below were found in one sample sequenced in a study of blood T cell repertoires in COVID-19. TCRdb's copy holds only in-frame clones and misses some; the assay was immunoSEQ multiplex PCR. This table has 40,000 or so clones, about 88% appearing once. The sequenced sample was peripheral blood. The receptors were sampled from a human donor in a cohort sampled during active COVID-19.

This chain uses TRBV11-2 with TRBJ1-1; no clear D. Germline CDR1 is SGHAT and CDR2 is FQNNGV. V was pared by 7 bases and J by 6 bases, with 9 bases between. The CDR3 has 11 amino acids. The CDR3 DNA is TGTGCCAGCAACGACTCCCCTGAAGCTTTCTTT. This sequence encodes CASNDSPEAFF. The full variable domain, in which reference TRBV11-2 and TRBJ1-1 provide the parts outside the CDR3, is EAGVAQSPRYKIIEKRQSVAFWCNPISGHATLYWYQQILGQGPKLLIQFQNNGVVDDSQLPKDRFSAERLKGVDSTLKIQPAKLEDSAVYLCASNDSPEAFFGQGTRLTVV.

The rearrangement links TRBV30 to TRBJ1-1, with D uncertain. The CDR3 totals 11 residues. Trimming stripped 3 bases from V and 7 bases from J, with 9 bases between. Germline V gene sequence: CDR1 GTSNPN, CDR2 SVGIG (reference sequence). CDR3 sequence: CAWSDQVEAFF. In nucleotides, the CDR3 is TGTGCCTGGAGCGACCAGGTTGAAGCTTTCTTT.

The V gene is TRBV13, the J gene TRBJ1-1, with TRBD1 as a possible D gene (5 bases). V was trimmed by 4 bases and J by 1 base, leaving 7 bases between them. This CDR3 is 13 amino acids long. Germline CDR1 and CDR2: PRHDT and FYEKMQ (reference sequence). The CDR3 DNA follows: TGTGCCAGCAGCTACGACAGGAACACTGAAGCTTTCTTT. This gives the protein CASSYDRNTEAFF.

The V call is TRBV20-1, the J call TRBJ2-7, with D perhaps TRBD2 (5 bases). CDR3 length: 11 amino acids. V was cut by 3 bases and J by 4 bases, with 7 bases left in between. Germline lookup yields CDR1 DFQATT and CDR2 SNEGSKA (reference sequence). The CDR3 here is CSASRGYEQYF. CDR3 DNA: TGCAGTGCTAGTCGGGGATACGAGCAGTACTTC.

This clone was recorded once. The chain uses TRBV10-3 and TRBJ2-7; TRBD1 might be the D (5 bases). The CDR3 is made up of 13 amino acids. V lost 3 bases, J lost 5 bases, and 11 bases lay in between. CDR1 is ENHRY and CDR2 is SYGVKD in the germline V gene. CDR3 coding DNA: TGTGCCATCAGTGACCAGGGTCCCGACGAGCAGTACTTC. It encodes CAISDQGPDEQYF.

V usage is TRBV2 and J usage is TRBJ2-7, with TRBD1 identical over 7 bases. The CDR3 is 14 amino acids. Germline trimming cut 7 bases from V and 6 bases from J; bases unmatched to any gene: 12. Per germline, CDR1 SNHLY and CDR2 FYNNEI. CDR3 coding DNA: TGTGCCAGCATGCTGACAGGGTTAACTGGCGAGCAGTACTTC. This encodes CASMLTGLTGEQYF.

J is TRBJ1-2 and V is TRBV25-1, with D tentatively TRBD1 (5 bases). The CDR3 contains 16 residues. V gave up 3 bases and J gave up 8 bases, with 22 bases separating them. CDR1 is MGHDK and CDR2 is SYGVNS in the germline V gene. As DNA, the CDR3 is TGTGCCAGCAGTGATCCCGCACGGGGGGGGTCGGGAGGCTACACCTTC. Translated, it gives CASSDPARGGSGGYTF.

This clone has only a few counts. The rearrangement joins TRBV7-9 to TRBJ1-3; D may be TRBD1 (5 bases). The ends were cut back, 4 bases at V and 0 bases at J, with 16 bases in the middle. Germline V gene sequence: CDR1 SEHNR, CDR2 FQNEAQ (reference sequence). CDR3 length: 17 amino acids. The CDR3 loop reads CASSSRQITSSGNTIYF. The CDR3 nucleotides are TGTGCCAGCAGCTCAAGACAGATAACAAGCTCTGGAAACACCATATATTTT.

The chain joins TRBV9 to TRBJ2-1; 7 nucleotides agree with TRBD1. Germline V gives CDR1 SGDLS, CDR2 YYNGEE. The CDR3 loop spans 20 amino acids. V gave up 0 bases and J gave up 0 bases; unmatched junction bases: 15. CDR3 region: CASSVASGTAVPSSYNEQFF. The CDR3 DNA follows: TGTGCCAGCAGCGTAGCTTCCGGGACAGCCGTCCCCAGCTCCTACAATGAGCAGTTCTTC.

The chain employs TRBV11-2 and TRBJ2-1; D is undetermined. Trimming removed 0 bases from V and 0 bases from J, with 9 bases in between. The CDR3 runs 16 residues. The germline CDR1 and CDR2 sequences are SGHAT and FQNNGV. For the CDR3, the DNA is TGTGCCAGCAGCTTAGATTCATGGAGCTCCTACAATGAGCAGTTCTTC. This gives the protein CASSLDSWSSYNEQFF.

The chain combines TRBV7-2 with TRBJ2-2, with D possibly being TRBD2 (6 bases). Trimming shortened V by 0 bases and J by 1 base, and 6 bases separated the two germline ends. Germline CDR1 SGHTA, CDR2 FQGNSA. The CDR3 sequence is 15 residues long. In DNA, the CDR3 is TGTGCCAGCAGCTTAGCGGAGGGGAACACCGGGGAGCTGTTTTTT. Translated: CASSLAEGNTGELFF. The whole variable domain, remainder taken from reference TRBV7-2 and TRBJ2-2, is GAGVSQSPSNKVTEKGKDVELRCDPISGHTALYWYRQSLGQGLEFLIYFQGNSAPDKSGLPSDRFSAERTGGSVSTLTIQRTQQEDSAVYLCASSLAEGNTGELFFGEGSRLTVL.

CDR3 DNA sequence: TGTGCCAGCAGCGCCCACGGGGGGGAGACCTTCACCGGGGAGCTGTTTTTT. Its protein is CASSAHGGETFTGELFF. V and J are TRBV9 and TRBJ2-2; 8 bases line up with TRBD2. From germline, CDR1 is SGDLS and CDR2 YYNGEE. The ends lost 3 bases at V and 4 bases at J; junction bases unmatched: 11. The CDR3 loop spans 17 amino acids.

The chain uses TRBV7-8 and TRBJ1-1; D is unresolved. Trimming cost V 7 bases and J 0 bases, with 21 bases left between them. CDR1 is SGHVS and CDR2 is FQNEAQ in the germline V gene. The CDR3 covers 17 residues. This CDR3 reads CASTPNAGRRMNTEAFF. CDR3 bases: TGTGCCAGCACCCCAAACGCCGGGCGGAGGATGAACACTGAAGCTTTCTTT.

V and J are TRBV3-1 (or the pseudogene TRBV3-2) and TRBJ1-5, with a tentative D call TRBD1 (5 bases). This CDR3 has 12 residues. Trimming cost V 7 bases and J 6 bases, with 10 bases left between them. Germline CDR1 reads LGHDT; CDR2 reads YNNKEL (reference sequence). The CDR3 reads CASKAGRQPQHF. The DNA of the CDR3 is TGTGCCAGCAAGGCGGGACGTCAGCCCCAGCATTTT.

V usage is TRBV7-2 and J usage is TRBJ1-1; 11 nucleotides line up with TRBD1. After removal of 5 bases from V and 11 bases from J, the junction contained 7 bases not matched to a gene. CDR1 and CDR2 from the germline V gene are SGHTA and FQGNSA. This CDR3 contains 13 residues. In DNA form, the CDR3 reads TGTGCCAGCAGCCCCCGGACAGGGGGCACGGCTTTCTTT. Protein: CASSPRTGGTAFF.

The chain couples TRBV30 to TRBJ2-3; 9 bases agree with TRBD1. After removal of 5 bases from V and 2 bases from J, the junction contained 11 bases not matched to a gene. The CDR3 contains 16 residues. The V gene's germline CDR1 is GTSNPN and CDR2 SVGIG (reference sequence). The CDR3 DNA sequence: TGTGCCTGGGGACAGGGGAGATCCCCTAACACAGATACGCAGTATTTT. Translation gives CAWGQGRSPNTDTQYF.

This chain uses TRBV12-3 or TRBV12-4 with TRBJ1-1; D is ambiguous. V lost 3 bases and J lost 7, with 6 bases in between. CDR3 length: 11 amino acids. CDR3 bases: TGTGCCAGCAGTTTTTCGGGTGAAGCTTTCTTT. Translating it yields CASSFSGEAFF.

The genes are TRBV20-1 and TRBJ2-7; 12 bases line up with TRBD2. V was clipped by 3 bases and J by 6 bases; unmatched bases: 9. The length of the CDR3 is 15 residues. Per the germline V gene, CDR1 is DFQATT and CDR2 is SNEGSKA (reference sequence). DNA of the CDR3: TGCAGTGCTAGTGCTTCTAGCGGGGGGGCCTCCGAGCAGTACTTC. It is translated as CSASASSGGASEQYF.

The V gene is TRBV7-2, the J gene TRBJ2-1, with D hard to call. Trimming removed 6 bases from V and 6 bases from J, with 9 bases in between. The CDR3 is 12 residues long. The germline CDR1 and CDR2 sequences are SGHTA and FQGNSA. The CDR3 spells CASRETGNEQFF. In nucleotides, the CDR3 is TGTGCCAGCAGGGAGACGGGCAATGAGCAGTTCTTC.

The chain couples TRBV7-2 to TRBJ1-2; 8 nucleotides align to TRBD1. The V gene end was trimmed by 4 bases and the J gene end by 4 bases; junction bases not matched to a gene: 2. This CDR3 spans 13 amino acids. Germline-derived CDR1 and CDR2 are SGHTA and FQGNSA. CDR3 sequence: CASSSTGGYGYTF. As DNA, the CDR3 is TGTGCCAGCAGCTCAACAGGGGGCTATGGCTACACCTTC.

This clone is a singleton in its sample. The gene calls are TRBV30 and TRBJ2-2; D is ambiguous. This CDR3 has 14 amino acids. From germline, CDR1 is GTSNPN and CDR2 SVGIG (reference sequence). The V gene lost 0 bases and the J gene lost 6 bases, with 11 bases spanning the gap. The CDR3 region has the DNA TGTGCCTGGAGTGTGTATGGTGCGGCCGGGGAGCTGTTTTTT. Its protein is CAWSVYGAAGELFF.

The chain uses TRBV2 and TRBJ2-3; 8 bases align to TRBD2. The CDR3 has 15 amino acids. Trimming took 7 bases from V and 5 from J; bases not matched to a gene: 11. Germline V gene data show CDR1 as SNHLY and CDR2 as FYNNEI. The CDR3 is CASMGTSGYIDTQYF. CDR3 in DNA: TGTGCCAGCATGGGAACTAGCGGTTACATAGATACGCAGTATTTT. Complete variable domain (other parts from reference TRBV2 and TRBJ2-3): EPEVTQTPSHQVTQMGQEVILRCVPISNHLYFYWYRQILGQKVEFLVSFYNNEISEKSEIFDDQFSVERPDGSNFTLKIRSTKLEDSAMYFCASMGTSGYIDTQYFGPGTRLTVL.

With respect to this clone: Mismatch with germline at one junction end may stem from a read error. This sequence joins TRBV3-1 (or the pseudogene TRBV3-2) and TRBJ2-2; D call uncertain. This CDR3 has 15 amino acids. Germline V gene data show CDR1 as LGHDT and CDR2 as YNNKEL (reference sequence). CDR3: CASNQRSEVPGELFF. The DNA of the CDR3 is TGTGCCAGCAACCAACGCTCAGAAGTCCCCGGGGAGCTGTTTTTT.

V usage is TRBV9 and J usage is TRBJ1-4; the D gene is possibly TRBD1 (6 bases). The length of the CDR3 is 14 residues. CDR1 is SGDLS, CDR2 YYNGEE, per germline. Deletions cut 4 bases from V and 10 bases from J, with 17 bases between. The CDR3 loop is CASSSGTRGGKLFF. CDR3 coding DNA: TGTGCCAGCAGCTCGGGGACTAGAGGGGGAAAACTGTTTTTT.

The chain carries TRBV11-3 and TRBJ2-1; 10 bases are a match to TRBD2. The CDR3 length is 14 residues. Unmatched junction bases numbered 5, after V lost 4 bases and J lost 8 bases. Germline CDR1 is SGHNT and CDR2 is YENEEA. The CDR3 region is CASSSGLASHEQFF. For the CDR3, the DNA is TGTGCCAGCAGCTCGGGACTAGCGAGTCATGAGCAGTTCTTC.

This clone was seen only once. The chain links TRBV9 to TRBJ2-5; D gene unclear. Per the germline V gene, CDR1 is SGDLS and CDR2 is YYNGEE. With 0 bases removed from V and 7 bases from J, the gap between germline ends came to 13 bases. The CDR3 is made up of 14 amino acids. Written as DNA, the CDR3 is TGTGCCAGCAGCGTAGTTAGCCATGGCGGGACCCAGTACTTC. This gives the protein CASSVVSHGGTQYF.

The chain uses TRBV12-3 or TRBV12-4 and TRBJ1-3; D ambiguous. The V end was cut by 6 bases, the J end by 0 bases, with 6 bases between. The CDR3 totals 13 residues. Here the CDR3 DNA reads TGTGCCAGCAGAAAGAGCTCTGGAAACACCATATATTTT. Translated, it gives CASRKSSGNTIYF.

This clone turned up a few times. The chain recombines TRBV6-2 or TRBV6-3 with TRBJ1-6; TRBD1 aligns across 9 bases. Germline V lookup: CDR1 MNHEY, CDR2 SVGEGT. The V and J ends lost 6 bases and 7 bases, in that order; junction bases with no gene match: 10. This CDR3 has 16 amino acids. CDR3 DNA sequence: TGTGCCAGCAGCAAATTGGGACAGGGACAGAATTCACCCCTCCACTTT. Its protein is CASSKLGQGQNSPLHF.

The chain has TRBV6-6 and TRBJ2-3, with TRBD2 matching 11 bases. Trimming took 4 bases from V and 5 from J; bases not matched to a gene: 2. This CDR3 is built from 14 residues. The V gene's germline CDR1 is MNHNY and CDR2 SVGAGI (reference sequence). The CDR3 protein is CASSFSGGEDTQYF. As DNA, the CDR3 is TGTGCCAGCAGTTTTAGCGGGGGGGAAGATACGCAGTATTTT.

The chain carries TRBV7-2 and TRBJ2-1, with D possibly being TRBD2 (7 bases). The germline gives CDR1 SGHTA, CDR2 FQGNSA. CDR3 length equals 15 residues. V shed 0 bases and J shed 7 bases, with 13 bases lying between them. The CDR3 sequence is CASSLAGGLSNEQFF. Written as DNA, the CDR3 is TGTGCCAGCAGCTTAGCGGGGGGGCTGAGTAATGAGCAGTTCTTC. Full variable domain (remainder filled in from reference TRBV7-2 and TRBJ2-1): GAGVSQSPSNKVTEKGKDVELRCDPISGHTALYWYRQSLGQGLEFLIYFQGNSAPDKSGLPSDRFSAERTGGSVSTLTIQRTQQEDSAVYLCASSLAGGLSNEQFFGPGTRLTVL.